This TCR beta chain was obtained from a study of shared clonotypes between healthy human individuals. Germline values: CDR1 SGHTA, CDR2 FQGNSA. This CDR3 has 15 residues. V was cut by 4 bases and J by 4 bases, with 16 bases left in between. The protocol was immunoSEQ multiplex PCR, while the TCRdb copy is restricted to in-frame clones and leaves out a portion. This table has nearly 2 million clones, over 85% appearing once. In the naive CD8 group, cells lacked CD45RO and were positively selected for CCR7, so terminally differentiated effector memory CD45RA+ cells were left out. This TCR was recovered from a man aged 18 to 35 in good health. Material for sequencing was naive CD8+ T cells sorted from blood. J is TRBJ2-5 and V is TRBV7-2; possibly TRBD2 for D (5 bases). For the CDR3, the DNA is TGTGCCAGCAGCTCCTTAGGAGGATCAGGAGAGACCCAGTACTTC. It is translated as CASSSLGGSGETQYF.